Below, 32 T cell receptor beta chains from the same sample are listed, as sequenced in a study of T cells after yellow fever vaccination. Using its own MiXCR run on the 5' RACE reads, TCRdb lists one record per CDR3 protein. The sample carries about 240,000 distinct CDR3 sequences, 3.6% recorded once. Sequencing was performed on PBMCs, taken 15 days after the yellow fever booster vaccination. The receptors here all came from a man aged 18 to 35 who received the YFV17D yellow fever vaccine.

V gene TRBV7-3 combines with J gene TRBJ1-2; D is unclear. The CDR3 totals 15 residues. Germline CDR1 and CDR2: SGHTA and FQGTGA. Trimming took 2 bases from V and 7 from J, leaving 17 bases between them. CDR3 bases: TGTGCCAGCAGCTTAGACCCCATGGGGTCGGCTGGCTACACCTTC. Translation: CASSLDPMGSAGYTF.

This clonotype has a count of ten or more. This chain uses TRBV9 with TRBJ2-7; 8 bases align to TRBD1. This CDR3 has 15 amino acids. The V and J ends lost 5 bases and 2 bases, in that order; junction bases with no gene match: 9. Per germline, CDR1 SGDLS and CDR2 YYNGEE. The CDR3 protein is CASSPRDRITYEQYF. Written as DNA, the CDR3 is TGTGCCAGCAGTCCCAGGGACAGGATTACCTACGAGCAGTACTTC. The full variable domain, with the rest looked up from reference TRBV9 and TRBJ2-7, is DSGVTQTPKHLITATGQRVTLRCSPRSGDLSVYWYQQSLDQGLQFLIQYYNGEERAKGNILERFSAQQFPDLHSELNLSSLELGDSALYFCASSPRDRITYEQYFGPGTRLTVT.

This clonotype appeared a few times. This rearrangement joins TRBV3-2 to TRBJ1-5; the listed D gene, TRBD1, was not tested against the DNA. TRBV3-2 is a pseudogene segment. This CDR3 comprises 17 residues. CDR3: CASSSPPWGGSGQPQHF. CDR3 in DNA: TGTGCCAGCAGCAGTCCTCCTTGGGGCGGGTCTGGTCAGCCCCAGCATTTT.

This clonotype was counted many times. This chain links TRBV5-1 with TRBJ2-2, with D possibly being TRBD1 (6 bases). Germline assignment: CDR1 SGHRS and CDR2 YFSETQ. This CDR3 has 11 amino acids. V was cut by 7 bases and J by 7 bases, with 8 bases left in between. The CDR3 region is CASEGGGELFF. The CDR3 region has the DNA TGCGCCAGCGAAGGGGGCGGGGAGCTGTTTTTT. The variable domain in full, with the rest retrieved from reference TRBV5-1 and TRBJ2-2, is KAGVTQTPRYLIKTRGQQVTLSCSPISGHRSVSWYQQTPGQGLQFLFEYFSETQRNKGNFPGRFSGRQFSNSRSEMNVSTLELGDSALYLCASEGGGELFFGEGSRLTVL.

This clonotype was observed at least ten times. The chain combines TRBV24-1 with TRBJ2-5, with D possibly matching TRBD1 (6 bases). This CDR3 region has 13 residues. V was trimmed by 2 bases and J by 4 bases, leaving 7 bases between them. The germline gives CDR1 KGHDR, CDR2 SFDVKD. CDR3 nucleotide sequence: TGTGCCACCAGTGATTGGACAGCAGAGACCCAGTACTTC. Translation gives CATSDWTAETQYF.

J is TRBJ1-1 and V is TRBV10-3, with no clear D. Between the trimmed V and J ends, which lost 6 bases and 5 bases, there was a span of 16 bases. Looked up from germline, CDR1 is ENHRY and CDR2 is SYGVKD. The CDR3 length is 14 residues. The CDR3 region is CAIRDGVGVTEAFF. The CDR3, as DNA: TGTGCCATCAGGGACGGGGTTGGTGTTACTGAAGCTTTCTTT.

In this sample, this clonotype turned up many times. This chain connects TRBV7-8 to TRBJ2-7; D is uncertain. In germline, CDR1 is SGHVS, CDR2 FQNEAQ. CDR3 size: 13 residues. V dropped 5 bases and J dropped 0 bases, with 8 bases sitting between them. As DNA, the CDR3 is TGTGCCAGCAGCCTCGTAGACTCCTACGAGCAGTACGTC. Its translation: CASSLVDSYEQYV.

This clonotype was recorded at least ten times. The genes are TRBV7-9 and TRBJ2-1, with TRBD2 matching 12 bases. V was clipped by 3 bases and J by 7 bases; unmatched bases: 4. The CDR3 loop spans 15 amino acids. Germline values: CDR1 SEHNR, CDR2 FQNEAQ (reference sequence). The CDR3 spells CASSFPGTSGNEQFF. The CDR3 DNA follows: TGTGCCAGCAGCTTCCCCGGGACTAGCGGGAATGAGCAGTTCTTC. The full variable domain, its missing parts supplied by reference TRBV7-9 and TRBJ2-1, is DTGVSQNPRHKITKRGQNVTFRCDPISEHNRLYWYRQTLGQGPEFLTYFQNEAQLEKSRLLSDRFSAERPKGSFSTLEIQRTEQGDSAMYLCASSFPGTSGNEQFFGPGTRLTVL.

This clonotype has a count of ten or more. The chain links TRBV5-5 to TRBJ2-5, with a tentative D call TRBD1 (6 bases). Trimming stripped 3 bases from V and 5 bases from J, with 14 bases between. Germline CDR1 is SGHKS and CDR2 is YYEKEE (reference sequence). The CDR3 is 14 amino acids. CDR3 nucleotide sequence: TGTGCCAGCAGCTGGGGGCCGACGACGGAGACCCAGTACTTC. Translating it yields CASSWGPTTETQYF.

This clonotype has a count of ten or more. The chain carries TRBV18 and TRBJ2-5; D uncertain. V was shortened by 3 bases and J by 0 bases, with 8 bases between the two germline ends. The length of the CDR3 is 14 residues. Germline V gene lookup returns CDR1 KGHSH and CDR2 LQKENI. The CDR3 bases are TGTGCCAGCTCACCTAACCTCTACCAAGAGACCCAGTACTTC. Its protein product is CASSPNLYQETQYF.

Many counts were recorded for this clonotype. The V gene is TRBV6-2 or TRBV6-3, the J gene TRBJ2-4, with 12 bases that match TRBD2. CDR3 length: 16 residues. CDR1 and CDR2 (germline): MNHEY, SVGEGT. The ends lost 6 bases at V and 8 bases at J; junction bases unmatched: 11. CDR3 amino acids: CASSRVGLAGWDIQYF. The DNA of the CDR3 is TGTGCCAGCAGCCGAGTCGGACTAGCGGGATGGGACATTCAGTACTTC.

This clonotype appeared a few times. This chain joins TRBV4-3 and TRBJ2-3, with no clear D. Trimming shortened V by 3 bases and J by 0 bases, and 10 bases separated the two germline ends. This CDR3 is 15 amino acids long. Germline CDR1 and CDR2: LGHNA and YSLEER. CDR3 in amino acids: CASSQGFSSTDTQYF. CDR3 coding DNA: TGCGCCAGCAGCCAGGGATTCTCTAGCACAGATACGCAGTATTTT.

The sample holds many counts of this clonotype. This sequence joins TRBV20-1 and TRBJ2-2; D is unresolved. CDR3 length: 14 residues. The germline V gene encodes CDR1 DFQATT and CDR2 SNEGSKA (reference sequence). Trimming removed 2 bases from V and 2 bases from J, with 9 bases in between. The CDR3 reads CSARNGFNTGELFF. CDR3 coding DNA: TGCAGTGCTAGAAACGGGTTTAACACCGGGGAGCTGTTTTTT.

This clonotype was recorded many times. The genes are TRBV24-1 and TRBJ2-3, with D tentatively TRBD2 (5 bases). In germline, CDR1 is KGHDR, CDR2 SFDVKD. CDR3 length equals 14 residues. The V and J ends lost 5 bases and 0 bases respectively, with 8 bases between them. This CDR3 reads CATSAGTSTDTQYF. CDR3 nucleotide sequence: TGTGCCACCAGTGCGGGAACTAGCACAGATACGCAGTATTTT.

This clonotype showed up many times. The V and J genes are TRBV2 and TRBJ2-1, with 7 nucleotides matching TRBD1. The CDR3 sequence is 13 residues long. The V and J ends lost 7 bases and 4 bases, in that order; junction bases with no gene match: 4. Per germline, CDR1 SNHLY and CDR2 FYNNEI. The CDR3: CASTGGGYNEQFF. The CDR3 DNA reads TGTGCCAGCACAGGGGGTGGTTACAATGAGCAGTTCTTC. The whole variable domain, filled in from reference TRBV2 and TRBJ2-1, reads EPEVTQTPSHQVTQMGQEVILRCVPISNHLYFYWYRQILGQKVEFLVSFYNNEISEKSEIFDDQFSVERPDGSNFTLKIRSTKLEDSAMYFCASTGGGYNEQFFGPGTRLTVL.

This clonotype was seen repeatedly, ten times or more. The chain recombines TRBV12-3 or TRBV12-4 with TRBJ2-1; 8 positions match TRBD1. The CDR3 is made up of 16 amino acids. The V gene end was trimmed by 3 bases and the J gene end by 1 base; junction bases not matched to a gene: 5. The CDR3 DNA reads TGTGCCAGCAGTTTCCGGACAGGGAAATCCTACAATGAGCAGTTCTTC. It is translated as CASSFRTGKSYNEQFF.

Many counts were recorded for this clonotype. The J gene is TRBJ2-1, the V gene TRBV29-1; D remains ambiguous. This CDR3 is built from 12 residues. CDR1 is SQVTM and CDR2 is ANQGSEA in the germline V gene. Trimming took off 4 bases at V and 6 bases at J, with 10 bases between the two ends. The CDR3 loop reads CSVVYQINEQFF. The CDR3 DNA reads TGCAGCGTTGTGTACCAAATCAATGAGCAGTTCTTC.

This clonotype was recorded at least ten times. V and J are TRBV5-1 and TRBJ1-4, with D tentatively TRBD1 (5 bases). Germline V gives CDR1 SGHRS, CDR2 YFSETQ. V dropped 0 bases and J dropped 5 bases, with 8 bases sitting between them. CDR3 length: 14 amino acids. The chain's CDR3 is CASSLEGMNEKLFF. DNA for the CDR3: TGCGCCAGCAGCTTGGAGGGGATGAATGAAAAACTGTTTTTT.

This clonotype has more than one count but fewer than ten. V gene TRBV5-4 combines with J gene TRBJ2-2; unclear D gene. CDR1 SGHNT and CDR2 YYREEE come from the germline V gene (reference sequence). This CDR3 region has 12 residues. V was trimmed by 1 base and J by 7 bases, leaving 5 bases between them. The CDR3, as DNA: TGTGCCAGCAGCTTGTGGGGCGGGGAGCTGTTTTTT. Protein: CASSLWGGELFF.

This clonotype appeared many times. This chain links TRBV13 with TRBJ1-1; no firm D call. This CDR3 contains 14 residues. The germline V and J ends were trimmed by 3 bases and 3 bases, with 11 bases remaining between them. CDR1 is PRHDT, CDR2 FYEKMQ, per germline (reference sequence). DNA of the CDR3: TGTGCCAGCAGCTTCCCCGGGTTTGACACTGAAGCTTTCTTT. This codes for CASSFPGFDTEAFF. Variable domain in full (rest from reference TRBV13 and TRBJ1-1): AAGVIQSPRHLIKEKRETATLKCYPIPRHDTVYWYQQGPGQDPQFLISFYEKMQSDKGSIPDRFSAQQFSDYHSELNMSSLELGDSALYFCASSFPGFDTEAFFGQGTRLTVV.

This clonotype was counted ten times or more. This chain uses TRBV5-5 with TRBJ2-5, with D perhaps TRBD1 (5 bases). CDR1 and CDR2 from the germline V gene are SGHKS and YYEKEE (reference sequence). V lost 1 base to trimming and J lost 2 bases, with 9 bases between them. There are 14 residues in the CDR3. CDR3 nucleotide sequence: TGTGCCAGCAGCTTGACGACAGTTCAAGAGACCCAGTACTTC. Amino acid sequence: CASSLTTVQETQYF.

This clonotype was seen at least ten times. V and J are TRBV5-1 and TRBJ2-7; 9 bases fit TRBD1. V was pared by 6 bases and J by 3 bases, with 10 bases of the junction left unmatched. This CDR3 has 15 amino acids. Germline V gene sequence: CDR1 SGHRS, CDR2 YFSETQ. The CDR3 loop is CASKLLGTGNYEQYF. The CDR3 DNA reads as TGCGCCAGCAAGTTGCTCGGGACAGGGAACTACGAGCAGTACTTC.

This rearrangement joins TRBV5-1 to TRBJ1-2; D gene ambiguous. V shed 0 bases and J shed 2 bases, with 11 bases lying between them. Germline V gene data show CDR1 as SGHRS and CDR2 as YFSETQ. This CDR3 has 15 residues. The CDR3 DNA follows: TGCGCCAGCAGCTTGGCCGGCAGCGGAAACTATGGCTACACCTTC. Residues: CASSLAGSGNYGYTF.

The table lists this clonotype with many counts. V is TRBV7-9 and J is TRBJ2-7, with 9 bases matching TRBD1. V dropped 6 bases and J dropped 4; count of bases not matched to a gene: 4. The CDR3 totals 13 residues. Germline-derived CDR1 and CDR2 are SEHNR and FQNEAQ (reference sequence). The CDR3: CASRKDRGYEQYF. CDR3 nucleotides: TGTGCCAGCAGAAAGGACAGGGGATACGAGCAGTACTTC.

The table lists this clonotype with a few counts. This may stem from a read error, because a much larger clone lies one nucleotide away. In DNA form, the CDR3 reads TGTGCCAGCAGCTTGACAGTGGGAAGTGGCTACACCTTC. Translation gives CASSLTVGSGYTF. This rearrangement joins TRBV5-5 to TRBJ1-2; D gene uncertain. Trimming took off 1 base at V and 7 bases at J, with 11 bases between the two ends. Germline CDR1 is SGHKS and CDR2 is YYEKEE (reference sequence). There are 13 residues in the CDR3.

This clonotype came up many times. The V and J genes are TRBV19 and TRBJ2-1; D is perhaps TRBD2 (5 bases). V lost 6 bases to trimming and J lost 0 bases, with 12 bases between them. Per germline, CDR1 LNHDA and CDR2 SQIVND (reference sequence). This CDR3 spans 15 amino acids. CDR3 DNA sequence: TGTGCCAGTAGGACAAGCGGAAGCTCCTACAATGAGCAGTTCTTC. Encoded protein: CASRTSGSSYNEQFF.

Many counts were recorded for this clonotype. The V and J genes are TRBV10-3 and TRBJ2-1, with 8 bases lining up with TRBD1. Germline-derived CDR1 and CDR2 are ENHRY and SYGVKD. After removal of 4 bases from V and 5 bases from J, the junction contained 4 bases not matched to a gene. This CDR3 is 14 amino acids long. The CDR3 loop is CAISGDRGHNEQFF. CDR3 bases: TGTGCCATCAGTGGTGACAGGGGCCACAATGAGCAGTTCTTC.

The sample holds many counts of this clonotype. V is TRBV9 and J is TRBJ1-1, with D tentatively TRBD1 (5 bases). V was pared by 6 bases and J by 9 bases, with 18 bases between. The CDR3 sequence is 13 residues long. CDR1 is SGDLS, CDR2 YYNGEE, per germline. CDR3 bases: TGTGCCAGCACCCGGATGCAGGGCAGCAAAGCTTTCTTT. It specifies CASTRMQGSKAFF.

This clonotype has just one count. A much larger clone differs from this one at a single base, so this may be a read error. V is TRBV12-3 or TRBV12-4 and J is TRBJ2-1, with 10 bases fitting TRBD1. With 5 bases clipped from V and 10 bases from J, the junction kept 8 bases outside the gene matches. This CDR3 contains 14 residues. The CDR3 here is CASSPGQGLKEQFF. The DNA for the CDR3 is TGTGCCAGCAGTCCGGGACAGGGGCTCAAAGAGCAGTTCTTC.

This clonotype was picked up many times. CDR3 coding DNA: TGTGCCAGCAGCTTTGGGGCGCGGTCCTACAATGAGCAGTTCTTC. Translation: CASSFGARSYNEQFF. V and J are TRBV7-2 and TRBJ2-1; D may be TRBD1 (5 bases). The V and J ends lost 3 bases and 1 base respectively, with 10 bases between them. In germline, CDR1 is SGHTA, CDR2 FQGNSA. The CDR3 contains 15 residues.

This clonotype occurred many times. The chain uses TRBV6-1 and TRBJ1-6; D remains ambiguous. The CDR3 spans 15 residues. The germline gives CDR1 MNHNS, CDR2 SASEGT. With 5 bases removed from V and 7 bases from J, the gap between germline ends came to 15 bases. CDR3 sequence reads: CASSSQASKNSPLHF. The CDR3 DNA sequence: TGTGCCAGCAGTTCCCAGGCTTCAAAGAATTCACCCCTCCACTTT.

This clonotype was counted ten times or more. The chain employs TRBV7-2 and TRBJ2-2, with a possible D match to TRBD2 (5 bases). With 5 bases removed from V and 7 bases from J, the gap between germline ends came to 17 bases. This CDR3 has 15 amino acids. The germline V gene has CDR1 SGHTA and CDR2 FQGNSA. In DNA form, the CDR3 reads TGTGCCAGCAGCCACAAAAAACTAGAAGTCGGGGAGCTGTTTTTT. It translates to CASSHKKLEVGELFF.